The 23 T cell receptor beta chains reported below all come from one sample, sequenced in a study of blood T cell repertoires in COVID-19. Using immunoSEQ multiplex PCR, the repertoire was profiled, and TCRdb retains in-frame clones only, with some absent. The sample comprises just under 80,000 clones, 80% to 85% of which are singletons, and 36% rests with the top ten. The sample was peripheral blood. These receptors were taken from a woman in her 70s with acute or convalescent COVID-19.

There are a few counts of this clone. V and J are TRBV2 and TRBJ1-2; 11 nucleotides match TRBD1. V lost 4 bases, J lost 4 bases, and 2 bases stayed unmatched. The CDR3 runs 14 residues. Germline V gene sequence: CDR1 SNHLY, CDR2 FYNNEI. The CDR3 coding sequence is TGTGCCAGCAGTGCCGGGACAGGGGGCTATGGCTACACCTTC. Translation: CASSAGTGGYGYTF.

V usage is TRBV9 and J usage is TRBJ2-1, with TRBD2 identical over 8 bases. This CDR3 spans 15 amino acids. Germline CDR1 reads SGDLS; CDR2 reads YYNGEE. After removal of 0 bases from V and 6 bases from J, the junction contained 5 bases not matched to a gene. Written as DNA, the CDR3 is TGTGCCAGCAGCGTAGTGGCGGGAGGTGGCAATGAGCAGTTCTTC. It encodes CASSVVAGGGNEQFF.

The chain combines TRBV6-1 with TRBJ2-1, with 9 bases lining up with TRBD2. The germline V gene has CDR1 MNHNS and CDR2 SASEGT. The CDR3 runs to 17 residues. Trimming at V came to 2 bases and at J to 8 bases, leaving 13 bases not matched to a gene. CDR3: CASSESRTGLAYDEQFF. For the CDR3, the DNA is TGTGCCAGCAGTGAAAGCCGTACAGGACTAGCGTACGATGAGCAGTTCTTC.

The CDR3 nucleotides are TGCAGCGTTAGCAGGGGAGATACTGAAGCTTTCTTT. Protein: CSVSRGDTEAFF. The rearrangement links TRBV29-1 to TRBJ1-1, with a weak D call TRBD1 (6 bases). CDR1 is SQVTM, CDR2 ANQGSEA, per germline. Between the trimmed V and J ends, which lost 5 bases and 5 bases, there was a span of 12 bases. The CDR3 contains 12 residues.

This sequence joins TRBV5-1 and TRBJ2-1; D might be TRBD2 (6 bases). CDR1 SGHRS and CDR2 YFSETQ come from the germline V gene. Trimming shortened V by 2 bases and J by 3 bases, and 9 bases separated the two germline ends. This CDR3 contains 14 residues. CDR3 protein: CASSFGGNYNEQFF. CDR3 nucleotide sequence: TGCGCCAGCAGCTTTGGCGGGAACTACAATGAGCAGTTCTTC.

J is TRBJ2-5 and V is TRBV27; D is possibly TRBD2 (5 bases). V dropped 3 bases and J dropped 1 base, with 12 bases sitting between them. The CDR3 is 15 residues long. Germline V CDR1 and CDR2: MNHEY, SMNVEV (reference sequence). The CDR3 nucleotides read TGTGCCAGCAGTTTCGGCGGGTTGGTCCAAGAGACCCAGTACTTC. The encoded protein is CASSFGGLVQETQYF.

CDR3 protein: CASSMGRGLDKLFF. CDR3 in DNA: TGTGCCAGTAGTATGGGCAGGGGCCTTGACAAACTGTTTTTT. The chain employs TRBV19 and TRBJ1-4; D is perhaps TRBD1 (6 bases). The germline CDR1 and CDR2 sequences are LNHDA and SQIVND (reference sequence). Trimming shortened V by 3 bases and J by 11 bases, and 16 bases separated the two germline ends. The CDR3 is 14 amino acids. Full variable domain (remainder filled in from reference TRBV19 and TRBJ1-4): DGGITQSPKYLFRKEGQNVTLSCEQNLNHDAMYWYRQDPGQGLRLIYYSQIVNDFQKGDIAEGYSVSREKKESFPLTVTSAQKNPTAFYLCASSMGRGLDKLFFGSGTQLSVL.

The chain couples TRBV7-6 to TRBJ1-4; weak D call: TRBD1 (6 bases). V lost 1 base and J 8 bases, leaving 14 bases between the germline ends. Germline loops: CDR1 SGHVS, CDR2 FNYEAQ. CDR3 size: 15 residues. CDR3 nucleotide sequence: TGTGCCAGCAGCTTAGGAAGGGGACAAGAAGAAAAACTGTTTTTT. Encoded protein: CASSLGRGQEEKLFF.

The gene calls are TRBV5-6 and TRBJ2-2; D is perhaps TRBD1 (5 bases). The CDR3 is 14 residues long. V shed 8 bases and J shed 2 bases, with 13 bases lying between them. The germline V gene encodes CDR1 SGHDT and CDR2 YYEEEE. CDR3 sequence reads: CASQGRGNTGELFF. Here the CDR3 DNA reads TGTGCCAGTCAGGGAAGGGGAAACACCGGGGAGCTGTTTTTT.

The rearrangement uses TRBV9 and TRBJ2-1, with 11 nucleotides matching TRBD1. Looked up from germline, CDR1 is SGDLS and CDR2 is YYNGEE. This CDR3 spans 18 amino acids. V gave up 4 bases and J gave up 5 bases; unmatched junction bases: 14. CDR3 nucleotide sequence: TGTGCCAGCAGCAAAGGACAGGGGGCGAATTTGCGGGACAATGAGCAGTTCTTC. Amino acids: CASSKGQGANLRDNEQFF.

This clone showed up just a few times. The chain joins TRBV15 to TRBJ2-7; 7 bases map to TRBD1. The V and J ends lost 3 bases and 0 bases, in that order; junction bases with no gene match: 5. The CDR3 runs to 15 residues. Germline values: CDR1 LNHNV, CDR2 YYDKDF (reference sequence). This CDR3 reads CATSSRDRASYEQYF. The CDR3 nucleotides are TGTGCCACCAGCAGCCGGGACAGAGCCTCCTACGAGCAGTACTTC.

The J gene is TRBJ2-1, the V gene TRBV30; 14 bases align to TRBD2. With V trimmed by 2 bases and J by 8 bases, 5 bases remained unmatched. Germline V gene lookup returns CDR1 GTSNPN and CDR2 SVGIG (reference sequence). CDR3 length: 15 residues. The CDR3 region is CAWSLGLAGVDEQFF. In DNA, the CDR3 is TGTGCCTGGAGTCTGGGACTAGCGGGAGTCGATGAGCAGTTCTTC.

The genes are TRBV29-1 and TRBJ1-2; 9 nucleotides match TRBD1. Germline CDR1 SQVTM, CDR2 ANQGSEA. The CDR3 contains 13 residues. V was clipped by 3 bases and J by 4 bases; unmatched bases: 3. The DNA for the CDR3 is TGCAGCGTTGAGGACAGGGGATTCTATGGCTACACCTTC. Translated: CSVEDRGFYGYTF.

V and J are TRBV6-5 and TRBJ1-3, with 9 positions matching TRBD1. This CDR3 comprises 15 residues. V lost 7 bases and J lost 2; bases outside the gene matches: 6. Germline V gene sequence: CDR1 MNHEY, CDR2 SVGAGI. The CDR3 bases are TGTGCCAGCAAAAAACAGGGGGCAGCTGGAAACACCATATATTTT. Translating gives CASKKQGAAGNTIYF.

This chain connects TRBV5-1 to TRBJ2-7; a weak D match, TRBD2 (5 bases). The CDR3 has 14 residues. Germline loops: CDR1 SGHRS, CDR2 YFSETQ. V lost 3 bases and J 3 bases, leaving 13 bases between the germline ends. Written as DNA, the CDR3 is TGCGCCAGCAGCTCCGGGGAAGCAGGCTACGAGCAGTACTTC. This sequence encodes CASSSGEAGYEQYF.

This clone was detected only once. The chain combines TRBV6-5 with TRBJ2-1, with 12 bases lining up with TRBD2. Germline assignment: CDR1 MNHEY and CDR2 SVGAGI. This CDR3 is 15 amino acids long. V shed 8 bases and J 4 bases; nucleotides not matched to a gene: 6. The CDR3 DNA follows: TGTGCCAGCTCTAGGACTAGCGGGACTTACAATGAGCAGTTCTTC. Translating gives CASSRTSGTYNEQFF.

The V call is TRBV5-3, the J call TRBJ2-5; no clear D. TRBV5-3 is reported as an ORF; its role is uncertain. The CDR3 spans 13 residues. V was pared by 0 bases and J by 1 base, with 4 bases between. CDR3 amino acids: CARSLASQETQYF. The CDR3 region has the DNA TGTGCCAGAAGCTTGGCCAGCCAAGAGACCCAGTACTTC.

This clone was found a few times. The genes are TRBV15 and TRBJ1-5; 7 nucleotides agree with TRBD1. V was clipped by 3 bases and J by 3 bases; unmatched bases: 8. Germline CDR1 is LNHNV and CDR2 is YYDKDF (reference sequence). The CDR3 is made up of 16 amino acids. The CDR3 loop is CATSSFIQGINQPQHF. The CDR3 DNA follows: TGTGCCACCAGCAGCTTCATACAGGGGATCAATCAGCCCCAGCATTTT.

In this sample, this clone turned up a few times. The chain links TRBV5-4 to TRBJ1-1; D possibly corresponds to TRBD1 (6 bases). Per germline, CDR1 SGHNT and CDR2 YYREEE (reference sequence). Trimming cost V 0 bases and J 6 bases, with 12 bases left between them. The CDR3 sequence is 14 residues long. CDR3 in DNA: TGTGCCAGCAGCTTGGGGGGGCTGGCGTCTGAAGCTTTCTTT. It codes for CASSLGGLASEAFF. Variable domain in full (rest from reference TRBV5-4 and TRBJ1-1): ETGVTQSPTHLIKTRGQQVTLRCSSQSGHNTVSWYQQALGQGPQFIFQYYREEENGRGNFPPRFSGLQFPNYSSELNVNALELDDSALYLCASSLGGLASEAFFGQGTRLTVV.

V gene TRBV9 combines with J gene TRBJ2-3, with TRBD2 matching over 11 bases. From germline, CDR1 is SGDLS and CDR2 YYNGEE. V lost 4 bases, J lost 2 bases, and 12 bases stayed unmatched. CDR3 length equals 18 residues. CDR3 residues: CASSYEYRLAGNTDTQYF. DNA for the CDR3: TGTGCCAGCAGCTACGAATATCGACTAGCGGGAAACACAGATACGCAGTATTTT.

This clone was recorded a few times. For the CDR3, the DNA is TGTGCCAGCAGCTCTCGAGGGAGCGCATATAATTCACCCCTCCACTTT. Encoded protein: CASSSRGSAYNSPLHF. The chain joins TRBV7-8 to TRBJ1-6; D is uncertain. This CDR3 is 16 amino acids long. V gave up 4 bases and J gave up 4 bases, with 14 bases separating them. The V gene's germline CDR1 is SGHVS and CDR2 FQNEAQ.

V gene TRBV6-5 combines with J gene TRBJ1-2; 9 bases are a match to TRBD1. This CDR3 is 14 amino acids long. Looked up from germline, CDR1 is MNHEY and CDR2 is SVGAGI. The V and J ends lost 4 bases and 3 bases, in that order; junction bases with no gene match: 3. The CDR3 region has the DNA TGTGCCAGCAGTTCTGACAGGGGGGACTATGGCTACACCTTC. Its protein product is CASSSDRGDYGYTF.

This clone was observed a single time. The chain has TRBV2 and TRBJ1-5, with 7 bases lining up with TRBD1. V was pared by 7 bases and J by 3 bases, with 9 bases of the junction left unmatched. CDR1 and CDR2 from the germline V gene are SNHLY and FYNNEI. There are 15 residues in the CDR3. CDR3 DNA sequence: TGTGCCAGCACCCTTATACAGGGGTCCAATCAGCCCCAGCATTTT. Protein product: CASTLIQGSNQPQHF.